This TCR beta chain was observed in a study of cytomegalovirus exposure and HLA in healthy donors. General study points: A few of the chains that were CMV-associated were confirmed in vitro to be specific for CMV antigens. Cytomegalovirus-associated TCR beta chains were listed, numbering 150 to 200.

The PCR used 60 Vbeta and 13 Jbeta primers. Sequencing used immunoSEQ multiplex PCR; TCRdb keeps in-frame clones, though not all of them. The sample records over 70,000 clones, roughly 67% being singletons. Germline-derived CDR1 and CDR2 are MNHEY and SVGAGI. With 5 bases clipped from V and 3 bases from J, the junction kept 5 bases outside the gene matches. The CDR3 extends over 15 amino acids. Donors were nominally healthy when sampled, though unrecorded immune exposures were likely. With regard to this clone: The antigen is not known.

The rearrangement joins TRBV6-5 to TRBJ2-1, with 9 bases fitting TRBD2. Sequenced: PBMCs. This TCR was sampled from a man in his forties in good health and CMV-seropositive. CDR3 residues: CASSPPSGVYNEQFF. The CDR3 DNA reads TGTGCCAGCAGTCCCCCTAGCGGGGTCTACAATGAGCAGTTCTTC.